This entry lists 14 T cell receptor beta chains sequenced from one sample in a study of T cells in pancreatic ductal adenocarcinoma. No neoadjuvant therapy was given to the selected pancreatic ductal adenocarcinoma patients before their surgery. Method: immunoSEQ multiplex PCR; TCRdb's copy keeps in-frame clones and lacks some. Of about 97,000 clones listed, roughly 96% are singletons. The sequenced sample was PBMCs. The receptors were gathered from a human donor with pancreatic ductal adenocarcinoma.

The chain couples TRBV30 to TRBJ2-7; D unresolved. The CDR3 length is 12 residues. Germline CDR1 reads GTSNPN; CDR2 reads SVGIG (reference sequence). Deletions cut 7 bases from V and 4 bases from J, with 14 bases between. The CDR3 DNA reads as TGTGCCTCCGCAAGACACGCGTACGAGCAGTACTTC. This translates into CASARHAYEQYF.

The chain is built from TRBV19 and TRBJ2-1; 10 bases are shared with TRBD2. CDR3 length equals 15 residues. Trimming removed 3 bases from V and 9 bases from J; junction bases left unmatched: 8. Germline V gives CDR1 LNHDA, CDR2 SQIVND (reference sequence). This CDR3 reads CASSMEPSGRAEQFF. For the CDR3, the DNA is TGTGCCAGTAGTATGGAACCTAGCGGGAGAGCTGAGCAGTTCTTC.

V usage is TRBV29-1 and J usage is TRBJ2-1; 13 nucleotides line up with TRBD2. Germline V gene sequence: CDR1 SQVTM, CDR2 ANQGSEA. V gave up 2 bases and J gave up 4 bases; unmatched junction bases: 2. There are 15 residues in the CDR3. The CDR3 loop is CSVEKTSGGYNEQFF. CDR3 DNA sequence: TGCAGCGTTGAAAAGACTAGCGGGGGGTACAATGAGCAGTTCTTC.

The chain uses TRBV13 and TRBJ2-5, with D unclear. CDR1 and CDR2 from the germline V gene are PRHDT and FYEKMQ (reference sequence). V lost 0 bases and J 1 base, leaving 6 bases between the germline ends. This CDR3 region has 14 residues. The CDR3 sequence is CASSLGSGQETQYF. The CDR3, as DNA: TGTGCCAGCAGCTTAGGATCAGGCCAAGAGACCCAGTACTTC.

V gene TRBV19 combines with J gene TRBJ2-5, with 7 bases fitting TRBD2. Germline-derived CDR1 and CDR2 are LNHDA and SQIVND (reference sequence). Unmatched junction bases numbered 16, after V lost 7 bases and J lost 2 bases. CDR3 size: 17 residues. CDR3 residues: CASKGVTAGEPQETQYF. For the CDR3, the DNA is TGTGCCAGTAAAGGCGTCACTGCGGGAGAGCCTCAAGAGACCCAGTACTTC. The entire variable domain, with the rest obtained from reference TRBV19 and TRBJ2-5, is as follows: DGGITQSPKYLFRKEGQNVTLSCEQNLNHDAMYWYRQDPGQGLRLIYYSQIVNDFQKGDIAEGYSVSREKKESFPLTVTSAQKNPTAFYLCASKGVTAGEPQETQYFGPGTRLLVL.

The V gene is TRBV4-1, the J gene TRBJ2-4; 7 nucleotides agree with TRBD2. J gave up 6 bases and V 1 base, and 3 bases lay outside the gene matches. The CDR3 is made up of 14 amino acids. Germline CDR1 MGHRA, CDR2 YSYEKL. As DNA, the CDR3 is TGCGCCAGCAGCCAAGGGGGAGGGCCAAACATTCAGTACTTC. Its protein product is CASSQGGGPNIQYF.

The gene calls are TRBV9 and TRBJ2-3, with D perhaps TRBD2 (5 bases). The CDR3 runs to 14 residues. The V end was cut by 7 bases, the J end by 3 bases, with 15 bases between. CDR1 is SGDLS, CDR2 YYNGEE, per germline. CDR3 DNA: TGTGCCAGCCGTCGGGGTTTAGTAACAGATACGCAGTATTTT. As protein: CASRRGLVTDTQYF.

The chain is built from TRBV5-1 and TRBJ2-3; TRBD2 is a possible D gene (6 bases). The CDR3 is 16 residues long. Germline CDR1 SGHRS, CDR2 YFSETQ. V was clipped by 5 bases and J by 2 bases, with 18 bases between them. This CDR3 reads CASRLGASDLTDTQYF. The CDR3 DNA sequence: TGCGCCAGCAGGCTGGGAGCTAGCGACCTCACAGATACGCAGTATTTT.

The rearrangement joins TRBV10-3 to TRBJ2-7, with D tentatively TRBD1 (5 bases). Germline CDR1 reads ENHRY; CDR2 reads SYGVKD. This CDR3 has 14 amino acids. The ends were cut back, 4 bases at V and 1 base at J, with 11 bases in the middle. This chain's CDR3 is CAISAIQDSYEQYF. CDR3 coding DNA: TGTGCCATCAGTGCGATACAGGATTCCTACGAGCAGTACTTC.

V is TRBV7-8 and J is TRBJ2-7; the match to TRBD2 covers 9 bases. Germline trimming cut 0 bases from V and 1 base from J; bases unmatched to any gene: 13. Germline V gene lookup returns CDR1 SGHVS and CDR2 FQNEAQ. The CDR3 runs to 19 residues. The CDR3 reads CASSLALPSSGITSYEQYF. CDR3 DNA: TGTGCCAGCAGCTTAGCGCTTCCATCTAGCGGGATAACATCCTACGAGCAGTACTTC.

The chain combines TRBV6-1 with TRBJ2-7; TRBD1 matches at 8 bases. Germline V CDR1 and CDR2: MNHNS, SASEGT. This CDR3 is 14 amino acids long. V lost 2 bases and J lost 9; bases outside the gene matches: 9. CDR3 nucleotide sequence: TGTGCCAGCAGTGAATCAGGGACAGGACGAAGGCAGTACTTC. This gives the protein CASSESGTGRRQYF.

The CDR3 spells CASSHNPTSGYTDTQYF. In DNA, the CDR3 is TGTGCCAGCAGCCACAACCCTACTAGCGGCTACACAGATACGCAGTATTTT. The chain carries TRBV7-6 and TRBJ2-3, with 8 nucleotides matching TRBD2. CDR3 size: 17 residues. Germline V gene data show CDR1 as SGHVS and CDR2 as FNYEAQ. V lost 5 bases to trimming and J lost 2 bases; unmatched junction nucleotides: 12.

The V gene is TRBV15, the J gene TRBJ2-7; the D is unclear. V was pared by 2 bases and J by 3 bases, with 11 bases between. Germline V gene sequence: CDR1 LNHNV, CDR2 YYDKDF (reference sequence). The CDR3 is made up of 14 amino acids. The CDR3 DNA reads as TGTGCCACCAGCAGACATTATCACAACTACGAGCAGTACTTC. Translated: CATSRHYHNYEQYF. Combining the CDR3 with reference TRBV15 and TRBJ2-7 gives the whole variable domain DAMVIQNPRYQVTQFGKPVTLSCSQTLNHNVMYWYQQKSSQAPKLLFHYYDKDFNNEADTPDNFQSRRPNTSFCFLDIRSPGLGDTAMYLCATSRHYHNYEQYFGPGTRLTVT.

This clone has only a few counts. An end of the junction differs from the germline gene, which may be a read error. The chain has TRBV7-3 and TRBJ2-7; TRBD2 matches at 10 bases. CDR1 is SGHTA and CDR2 is FQGTGA in the germline V gene. The CDR3 length is 17 residues. The chain's CDR3 is CASSQEGASGSIDEQYF. The CDR3 nucleotides read TGCGCCAGCAGCCAAGAGGGAGCTAGCGGGAGTATCGACGAGCAGTACTTC.